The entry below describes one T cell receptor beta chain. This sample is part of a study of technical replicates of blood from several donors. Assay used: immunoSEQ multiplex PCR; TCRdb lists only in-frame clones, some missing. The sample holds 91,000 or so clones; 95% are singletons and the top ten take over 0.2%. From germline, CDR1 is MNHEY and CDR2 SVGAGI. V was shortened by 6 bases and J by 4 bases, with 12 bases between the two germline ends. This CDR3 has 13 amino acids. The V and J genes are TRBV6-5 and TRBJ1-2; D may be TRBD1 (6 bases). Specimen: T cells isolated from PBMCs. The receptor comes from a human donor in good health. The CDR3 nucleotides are TGTGCCAGCAGCCCTCAGGGGACCTATGGCTACACCTTC. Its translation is CASSPQGTYGYTF.